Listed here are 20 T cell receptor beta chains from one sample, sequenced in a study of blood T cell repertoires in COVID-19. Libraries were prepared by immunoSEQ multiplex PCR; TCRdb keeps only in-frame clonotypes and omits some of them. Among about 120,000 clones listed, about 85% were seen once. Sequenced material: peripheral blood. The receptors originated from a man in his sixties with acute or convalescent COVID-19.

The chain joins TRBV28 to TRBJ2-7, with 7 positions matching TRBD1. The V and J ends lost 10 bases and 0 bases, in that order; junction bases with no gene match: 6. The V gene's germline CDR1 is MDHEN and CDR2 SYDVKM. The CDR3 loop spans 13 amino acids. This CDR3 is CATRTGHSYEQYF. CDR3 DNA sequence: TGTGCCACCCGGACAGGACACTCCTACGAGCAGTACTTC.

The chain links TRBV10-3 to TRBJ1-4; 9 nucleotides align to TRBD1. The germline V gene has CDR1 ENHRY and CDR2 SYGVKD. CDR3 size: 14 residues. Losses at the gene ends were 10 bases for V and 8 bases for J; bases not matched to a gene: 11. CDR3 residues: CATRAGTGNEKLFF. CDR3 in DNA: TGTGCCACTCGAGCCGGGACAGGGAACGAAAAACTGTTTTTT.

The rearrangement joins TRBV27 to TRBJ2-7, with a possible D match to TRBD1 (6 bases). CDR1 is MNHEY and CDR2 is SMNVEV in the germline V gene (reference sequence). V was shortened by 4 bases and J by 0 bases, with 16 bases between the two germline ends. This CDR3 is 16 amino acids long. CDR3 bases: TGTGCCAGCAGTTCGTCCGCGGACAGAAGCTCCTACGAGCAGTACTTC. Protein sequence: CASSSSADRSSYEQYF.

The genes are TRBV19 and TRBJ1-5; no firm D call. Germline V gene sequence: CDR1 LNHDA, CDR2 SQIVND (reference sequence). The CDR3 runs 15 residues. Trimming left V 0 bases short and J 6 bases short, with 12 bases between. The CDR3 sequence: CASSIDRDVSQPQHF. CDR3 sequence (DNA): TGTGCCAGTAGTATAGATCGGGATGTCAGTCAGCCCCAGCATTTT.

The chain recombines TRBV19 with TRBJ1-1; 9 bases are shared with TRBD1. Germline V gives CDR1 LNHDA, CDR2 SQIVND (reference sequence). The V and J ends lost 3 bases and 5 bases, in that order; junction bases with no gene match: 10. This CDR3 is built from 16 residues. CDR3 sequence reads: CASSMKQGARITEAFF. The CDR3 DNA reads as TGTGCCAGTAGTATGAAACAGGGGGCGAGGATAACTGAAGCTTTCTTT.

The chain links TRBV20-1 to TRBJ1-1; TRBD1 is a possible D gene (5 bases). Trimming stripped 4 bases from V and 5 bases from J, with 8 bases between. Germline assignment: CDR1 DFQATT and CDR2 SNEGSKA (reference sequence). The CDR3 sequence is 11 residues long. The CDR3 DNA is TGCAGTGCTACAGGGAAGACTGAAGCTTTCTTT. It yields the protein CSATGKTEAFF.

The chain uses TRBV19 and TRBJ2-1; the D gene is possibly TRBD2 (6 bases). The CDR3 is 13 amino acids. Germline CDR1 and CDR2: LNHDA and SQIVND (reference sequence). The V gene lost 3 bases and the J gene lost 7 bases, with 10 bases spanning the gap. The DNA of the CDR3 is TGTGCCAGTAGTATTATTGGAGGGAATGAGCAGTTCTTC. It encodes CASSIIGGNEQFF.

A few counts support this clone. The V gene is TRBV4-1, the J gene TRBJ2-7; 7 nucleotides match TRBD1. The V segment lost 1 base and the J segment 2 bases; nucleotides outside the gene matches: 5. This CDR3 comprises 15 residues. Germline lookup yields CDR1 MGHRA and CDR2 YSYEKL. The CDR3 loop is CASSQARGRAYEQYF. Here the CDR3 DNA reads TGCGCCAGCAGCCAAGCGAGGGGGCGCGCCTACGAGCAGTACTTC.

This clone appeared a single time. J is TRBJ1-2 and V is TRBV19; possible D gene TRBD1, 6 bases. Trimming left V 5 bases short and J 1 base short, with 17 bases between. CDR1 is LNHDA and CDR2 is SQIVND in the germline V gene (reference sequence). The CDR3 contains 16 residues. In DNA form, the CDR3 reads TGTGCCAGTAGTTCCCCGACAGGTCGATTTAACTATGGCTACACCTTC. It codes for CASSSPTGRFNYGYTF.

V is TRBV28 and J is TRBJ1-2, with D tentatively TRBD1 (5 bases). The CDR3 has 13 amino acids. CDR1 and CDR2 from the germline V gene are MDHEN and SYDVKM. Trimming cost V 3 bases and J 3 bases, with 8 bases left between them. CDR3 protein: CASSLGGYYGYTF. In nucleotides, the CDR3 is TGTGCCAGCAGTTTGGGGGGTTACTATGGCTACACCTTC.

CDR3 bases: TGTGCCAGCAGCCTACAGGGTGTTGAAGCTTTCTTT. It codes for CASSLQGVEAFF. The chain recombines TRBV7-8 with TRBJ1-1; tentative D call: TRBD1 (6 bases). Trimming removed 5 bases from V and 7 bases from J, with 11 bases in between. Germline CDR1 SGHVS, CDR2 FQNEAQ. This CDR3 spans 12 amino acids. The variable domain in full, completed from reference TRBV7-8 and TRBJ1-1, reads GAGVSQSPRYKVAKRGQDVALRCDPISGHVSLFWYQQALGQGPEFLTYFQNEAQLDKSGLPSDRFFAERPEGSVSTLKIQRTQQEDSAVYLCASSLQGVEAFFGQGTRLTVV.

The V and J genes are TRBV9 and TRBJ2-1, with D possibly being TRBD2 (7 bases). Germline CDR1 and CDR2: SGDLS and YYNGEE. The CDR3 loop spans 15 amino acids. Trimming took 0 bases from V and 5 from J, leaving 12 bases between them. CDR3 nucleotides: TGTGCCAGCAGCGTAGGCCGGGGGGCGGACAATGAGCAGTTCTTC. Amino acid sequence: CASSVGRGADNEQFF.

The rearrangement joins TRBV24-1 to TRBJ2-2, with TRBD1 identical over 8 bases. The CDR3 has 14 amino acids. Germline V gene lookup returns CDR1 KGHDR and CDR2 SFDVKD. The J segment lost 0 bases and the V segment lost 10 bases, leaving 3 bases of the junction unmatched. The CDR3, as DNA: TGTGCCACGCAACAGGGGGCGAACACCGGGGAGCTGTTTTTT. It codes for CATQQGANTGELFF.

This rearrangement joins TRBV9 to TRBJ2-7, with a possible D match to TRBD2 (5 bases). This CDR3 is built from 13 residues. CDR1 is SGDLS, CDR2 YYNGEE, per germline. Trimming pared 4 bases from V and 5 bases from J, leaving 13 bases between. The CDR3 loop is CASSLRTGDEQYF. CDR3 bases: TGTGCCAGCAGCCTAAGGACTGGGGACGAGCAGTACTTC.

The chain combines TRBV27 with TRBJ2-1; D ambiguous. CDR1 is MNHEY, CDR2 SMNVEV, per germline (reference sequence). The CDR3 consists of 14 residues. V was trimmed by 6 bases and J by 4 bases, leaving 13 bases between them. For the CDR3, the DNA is TGTGCCAGCAGATCCAGACGACTTTACAATGAGCAGTTCTTC. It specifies CASRSRRLYNEQFF.

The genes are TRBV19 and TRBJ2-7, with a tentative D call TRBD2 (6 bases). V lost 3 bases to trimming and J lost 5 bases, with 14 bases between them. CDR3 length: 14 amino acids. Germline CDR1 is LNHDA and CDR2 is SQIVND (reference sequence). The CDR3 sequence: CASSIRLGGDEQYF. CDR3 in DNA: TGTGCCAGTAGTATTCGGTTAGGAGGGGACGAGCAGTACTTC.

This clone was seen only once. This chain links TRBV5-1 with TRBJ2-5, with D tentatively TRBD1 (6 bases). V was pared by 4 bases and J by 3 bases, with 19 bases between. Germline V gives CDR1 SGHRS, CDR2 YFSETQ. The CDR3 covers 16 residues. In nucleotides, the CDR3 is TGCGCCAGCAGCGGAGGCCTAAGGGACAAGGAAGAGACCCAGTACTTC. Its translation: CASSGGLRDKEETQYF.

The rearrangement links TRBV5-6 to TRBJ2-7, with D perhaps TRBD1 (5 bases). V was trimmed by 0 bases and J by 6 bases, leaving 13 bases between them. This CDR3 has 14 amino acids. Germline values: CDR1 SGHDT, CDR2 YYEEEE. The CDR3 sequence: CASSLERTQIEQYF. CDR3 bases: TGTGCCAGCAGCTTGGAACGGACACAGATCGAGCAGTACTTC.

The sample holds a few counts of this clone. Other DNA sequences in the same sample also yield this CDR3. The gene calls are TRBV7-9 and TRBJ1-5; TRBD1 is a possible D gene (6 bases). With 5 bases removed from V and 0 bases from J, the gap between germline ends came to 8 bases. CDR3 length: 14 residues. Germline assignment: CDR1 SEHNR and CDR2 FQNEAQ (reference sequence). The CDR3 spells CASSPTGSNQPQHF. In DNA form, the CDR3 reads TGTGCCAGCAGCCCGACAGGTAGCAATCAGCCCCAGCATTTT.

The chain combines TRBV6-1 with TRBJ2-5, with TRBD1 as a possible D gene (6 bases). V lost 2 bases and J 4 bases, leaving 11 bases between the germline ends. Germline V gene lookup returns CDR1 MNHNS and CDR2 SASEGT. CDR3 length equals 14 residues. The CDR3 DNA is TGTGCCAGCAGTGAAAACAGGGTCCGAGAGACCCAGTACTTC. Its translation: CASSENRVRETQYF.